The 8 T cell receptor beta chains reported below all come from one sample, sequenced in a study of cytomegalovirus exposure and HLA in healthy donors. PCR amplification relied on 60 Vbeta primers (plus 13 Jbeta primers). Measured with immunoSEQ multiplex PCR; TCRdb has only the in-frame clones, and not every one. The data contain 160,000 or so clones, approximately 86% of them singletons. Sequencing was carried out using PBMCs. The source is a woman aged 18 to 35 in good health and CMV-seronegative.

The V and J genes are TRBV28 and TRBJ2-3; 12 bases agree with TRBD2. J lost 3 bases, V lost 8 bases, and 3 bases had no gene match. CDR3 length: 14 residues. Per the germline V gene, CDR1 is MDHEN and CDR2 is SYDVKM. The CDR3 DNA sequence: TGTGCCAGCTGTGGACTAGCGGGAACAGATACGCAGTATTTT. Protein sequence: CASCGLAGTDTQYF.

The genes are TRBV6-1 and TRBJ2-1, with 8 bases lining up with TRBD2. This CDR3 contains 15 residues. V lost 5 bases to trimming and J lost 10 bases; unmatched junction nucleotides: 13. Germline CDR1 reads MNHNS; CDR2 reads SASEGT. The DNA of the CDR3 is TGTGCCAGCAGTCCAGCCACTAGCGGAAGGGCGGAGCAGTTCTTC. This sequence encodes CASSPATSGRAEQFF.

The chain employs TRBV28 and TRBJ2-1; a possible D gene is TRBD2 (6 bases). Deletions cut 2 bases from V and 7 bases from J, with 15 bases between. This CDR3 is built from 15 residues. CDR1 is MDHEN, CDR2 SYDVKM, per germline. The CDR3 region has the DNA TGTGCCAGCAGTTTAGGGAGGACTTATGAAAATGAGCAGTTCTTC. This codes for CASSLGRTYENEQFF.

This clone came up once. A junction boundary mismatches the germline segment, possibly from a read error. Distinct nucleotide sequences in the sample also encode this CDR3. The CDR3 loop reads CASSLPPAGTGPYEQYF. The CDR3 DNA follows: TGCGCCAGCAGTTTACCCCCGGCCGGGACAGGGCCCTACGAGCAGTACTTC. V and J are TRBV28 and TRBJ2-7, with 9 positions matching TRBD1. CDR3 size: 17 residues. Germline assignment: CDR1 MDHEN and CDR2 SYDVKM.

The chain links TRBV19 to TRBJ1-1, with no clear D. Trimming removed 11 bases at V and 6 bases at J, with 13 bases between. Germline CDR1 reads LNHDA; CDR2 reads SQIVND (reference sequence). This CDR3 spans 11 amino acids. The CDR3 DNA follows: TGTGCCGTGGGGAGAGGGCCTGAAGCTTTCTTT. This codes for CAVGRGPEAFF.

The rearrangement uses TRBV4-1 and TRBJ1-5; tentatively, D is TRBD1 (6 bases). This CDR3 spans 16 amino acids. V lost 0 bases, J lost 3 bases, and 12 bases lay in between. From germline, CDR1 is MGHRA and CDR2 YSYEKL. CDR3: CASSQEGGAVNQPQHF. The CDR3 DNA follows: TGCGCCAGCAGCCAAGAAGGGGGGGCAGTCAATCAGCCCCAGCATTTT.

The chain carries TRBV19 and TRBJ1-2; 10 positions agree with TRBD1. The CDR3 totals 17 residues. The V gene's germline CDR1 is LNHDA and CDR2 SQIVND (reference sequence). Trimming at V came to 2 bases and at J to 6 bases, leaving 12 bases not matched to a gene. CDR3 nucleotides: TGTGCCAGTAGTATACTAACGAGGGGACAGGGGATGGATGGCTACACCTTC. This encodes CASSILTRGQGMDGYTF.

This CDR3 is CASSGLAGGSYEQYF. The CDR3 DNA reads as TGTGCCAGCAGTGGACTAGCGGGAGGTTCCTACGAGCAGTACTTC. The chain has TRBV28 and TRBJ2-7; 14 bases are shared with TRBD2. Germline V gene data show CDR1 as MDHEN and CDR2 as SYDVKM. With V trimmed by 5 bases and J by 1 base, 1 base remained unmatched. This CDR3 is 15 amino acids long.